This T cell receptor beta chain derives from a study of identifying expanded T cells in peripheral blood. Study-wide results and caveats: Clone count variance between roughly 2-week samples rose with total template count.

The table lists this clone with a count of one. Its antigen is currently unknown. The repertoire was sequenced with immunoSEQ multiplex PCR; TCRdb's copy has only in-frame clones and lacks some. The sample shows some 96,000 clones, 88% of them seen only once. The TCR was taken from a person aged 18 to 75 in good health. Sequencing was carried out using blood.

CDR3 protein: CASRPLEAGDAFF. CDR3 nucleotide sequence: TGCGCCAGCAGACCACTTGAGGCAGGGGACGCTTTCTTT. The chain links TRBV10-1 to TRBJ1-1; D is possibly TRBD1 (6 bases). This CDR3 has 13 amino acids. Germline V gene data show CDR1 as WNHNN and CDR2 as SYGVQD (reference sequence). V was cut by 6 bases and J by 11 bases, with 19 bases left in between.